A single T cell receptor beta chain is shown here with its context. In TCRdb, the 5' RACE reads were re-called with MiXCR into one record per CDR3 protein. Counted here are approximately 52,000 distinct CDR3 sequences, approximately 8% occurring once; the ten biggest clones make up over 8%. This sample stems from a study of early T cells in non-severe SARS-CoV-2 infection. From germline, CDR1 is LNHDA and CDR2 SQIVND (reference sequence). The V end lost 2 bases, the J end lost 10 bases, and 9 bases lay between the germline ends. There are 12 residues in the CDR3. This chain uses TRBV19 with TRBJ2-1; D possibly uses TRBD1 or TRBD2 (5 bases each). This TCR came from an adult who was a healthcare worker with PCR-confirmed SARS-CoV-2 infection or an uninfected control (not recorded which). Sequencing was performed on whole blood. CDR3 sequence reads: CASSILRDEQFF. CDR3 in DNA: TGTGCCAGTAGTATACTTCGGGACGAGCAGTTCTTC.